This T cell receptor beta chain emerged from a study of shared clonotypes between healthy human individuals. Germline-derived CDR1 and CDR2 are KGHSH and LQKENI. The CDR3 covers 17 residues. Trimming removed 1 base from V and 2 bases from J; junction bases left unmatched: 9. Clones were read by immunoSEQ multiplex PCR, and TCRdb kept only the in-frame ones, dropping some. The sample gives over a million clones, 95% to 97% of which show up once; roughly 1.1% is in the top ten. Specimen: naive CD4+ T cells sorted from blood. Subset given: CD45RA+ positively selected. This TCR was recovered from a man aged 25-45 years in good health. The rearrangement uses TRBV18 and TRBJ2-7; TRBD1 agrees at 9 bases. In DNA form, the CDR3 reads TGTGCCAGCTCACCACTTGGTGGACAGGGGATGGCCTACGAGCAGTACTTC. The encoded protein is CASSPLGGQGMAYEQYF.